This passage covers 17 T cell receptor beta chains from one sample sequenced in a study of blood T cell repertoires in COVID-19. Method: immunoSEQ multiplex PCR; TCRdb's copy keeps in-frame clones and lacks some. The sample records about 270,000 clones, around 81% being singletons. Sequenced material: peripheral blood. These receptor sequences come from an older woman with active or convalescent COVID-19.

The gene calls are TRBV5-6 and TRBJ2-4; maybe TRBD1 (6 bases). This CDR3 contains 14 residues. Germline V gene data show CDR1 as SGHDT and CDR2 as YYEEEE. V lost 3 bases to trimming and J lost 3 bases, with 10 bases between them. The CDR3 sequence is CASSSTGSKNIQYF. The CDR3 nucleotides read TGTGCCAGCAGCTCAACAGGGAGCAAAAACATTCAGTACTTC. Using reference TRBV5-6 and TRBJ2-4 for the parts outside the CDR3, the full variable domain is DAGVTQSPTHLIKTRGQQVTLRCSPKSGHDTVSWYQQALGQGPQFIFQYYEEEERQRGNFPDRFSGHQFPNYSSELNVNALLLGDSALYLCASSSTGSKNIQYFGAGTRLSVL.

The V gene is TRBV6-5, the J gene TRBJ1-6; 7 nucleotides line up with TRBD1. With V trimmed by 2 bases and J by 9 bases, 7 bases remained unmatched. The CDR3 has 15 residues. Germline lookup yields CDR1 MNHEY and CDR2 SVGAGI. DNA for the CDR3: TGTGCCAGCAGTTACCGGCAGGGGGGTAGTTCACCCCTCCACTTT. Translated, it gives CASSYRQGGSSPLHF.

This rearrangement joins TRBV11-3 to TRBJ2-3, with 7 bases aligning to TRBD2. The length of the CDR3 is 15 residues. Germline-derived CDR1 and CDR2 are SGHNT and YENEEA. Losses at the gene ends were 5 bases for V and 0 bases for J; bases not matched to a gene: 5. The CDR3 spells CASSPRGGSTDTQYF. The CDR3 nucleotides are TGTGCCAGCAGCCCCCGGGGAGGGAGCACAGATACGCAGTATTTT. Full variable domain (missing parts from reference TRBV11-3 and TRBJ2-3): EAGVVQSPRYKIIEKKQPVAFWCNPISGHNTLYWYLQNLGQGPELLIRYENEEAVDDSQLPKDRFSAERLKGVDSTLKIQPAELGDSAVYLCASSPRGGSTDTQYFGPGTRLTVL.

V usage is TRBV4-3 and J usage is TRBJ1-2, with 10 bases fitting TRBD1. Germline CDR1 LGHNA, CDR2 YSLEER. J was trimmed by 2 bases and V by 0 bases; bases with no gene match: 9. The CDR3 contains 18 residues. The CDR3 loop reads CASSQDGTGALPNYGYTF. CDR3 bases: TGCGCCAGCAGCCAAGATGGGACAGGGGCCCTTCCGAACTATGGCTACACCTTC.

In its sample, this clone ranks as medium-sized (0.01 to 0.1%). This chain links TRBV4-3 with TRBJ1-6, with unresolved D. The CDR3 consists of 16 residues. Germline V CDR1 and CDR2: LGHNA, YSLEER. V shed 0 bases and J shed 5 bases, with 11 bases lying between them. The CDR3 spells CASSQESAGNNSPLHF. CDR3 nucleotides: TGCGCCAGCAGCCAAGAGTCGGCAGGCAATAATTCACCCCTCCACTTT.

This clone was detected once. The chain uses TRBV20-1 and TRBJ2-1; a possible D gene is TRBD1 (5 bases). Trimming shortened V by 3 bases and J by 4 bases, and 16 bases separated the two germline ends. This CDR3 has 15 residues. Germline lookup yields CDR1 DFQATT and CDR2 SNEGSKA (reference sequence). CDR3 nucleotides: TGCAGTGCTAGTCCTCAGGGTGGACCATACAATGAGCAGTTCTTC. Its translation: CSASPQGGPYNEQFF.

The gene calls are TRBV2 and TRBJ1-2; D is possibly TRBD1 (6 bases). This CDR3 region has 13 residues. Germline assignment: CDR1 SNHLY and CDR2 FYNNEI. V lost 3 bases and J 3 bases, leaving 8 bases between the germline ends. The CDR3 region has the DNA TGTGCCAGCAGTGACTGGACAGACTATGGCTACACCTTC. It specifies CASSDWTDYGYTF.

The chain recombines TRBV7-9 with TRBJ2-7; the match to TRBD2 covers 7 bases. There are 12 residues in the CDR3. Unmatched junction bases numbered 1, after V lost 5 bases and J lost 3 bases. CDR1 and CDR2 from the germline V gene are SEHNR and FQNEAQ (reference sequence). CDR3 nucleotide sequence: TGTGCCAGCAGCCGGGGGGACTACGAGCAGTACTTC. As protein: CASSRGDYEQYF.

The chain combines TRBV19 with TRBJ1-2, with 7 bases fitting TRBD1. Germline CDR1 and CDR2: LNHDA and SQIVND (reference sequence). The length of the CDR3 is 13 residues. The V and J ends lost 9 bases and 3 bases, in that order; junction bases with no gene match: 7. CDR3 amino acids: CASRQGRDYGYTF. Written as DNA, the CDR3 is TGTGCCAGCCGACAGGGTAGAGACTATGGCTACACCTTC.

The chain joins TRBV6-5 to TRBJ1-2; 8 bases map to TRBD1. V lost 4 bases to trimming and J lost 8 bases; unmatched junction nucleotides: 9. The CDR3 loop spans 14 amino acids. Germline CDR1 MNHEY, CDR2 SVGAGI. CDR3 region: CASSLQGARQGYTF. The CDR3 nucleotides are TGTGCCAGCAGTTTGCAGGGGGCGCGGCAGGGCTACACCTTC.

This clone was counted only a few times. The chain is built from TRBV7-3 and TRBJ2-3, with D perhaps matching TRBD1 (6 bases). The germline gives CDR1 SGHTA, CDR2 FQGTGA. Trimming took off 3 bases at V and 7 bases at J, with 8 bases between the two ends. This CDR3 region has 12 residues. CDR3 nucleotide sequence: TGTGCCAGCAGCTTGGACAGAAATACGCAGTATTTT. This encodes CASSLDRNTQYF. Full variable domain (rest looked up from reference TRBV7-3 and TRBJ2-3): GAGVSQTPSNKVTEKGKYVELRCDPISGHTALYWYRQSLGQGPEFLIYFQGTGAADDSGLPNDRFFAVRPEGSVSTLKIQRTERGDSAVYLCASSLDRNTQYFGPGTRLTVL.

The chain carries TRBV7-9 and TRBJ1-2; 7 bases line up with TRBD1. V gave up 7 bases and J gave up 3 bases; unmatched junction bases: 11. This CDR3 has 15 amino acids. Per germline, CDR1 SEHNR and CDR2 FQNEAQ (reference sequence). CDR3 region: CASILFTTGDYGYTF. The CDR3 DNA sequence: TGTGCCAGCATCCTATTCACCACAGGGGACTATGGCTACACCTTC.

This chain connects TRBV14 to TRBJ2-3; 8 bases match TRBD2. V lost 3 bases to trimming and J lost 10 bases; unmatched junction nucleotides: 6. Germline CDR1 SGHDN, CDR2 FVKESK. CDR3 length: 13 residues. CDR3 sequence (DNA): TGTGCCAGCAGCCAGGCGGGGGGCCGGTCGCAGTATTTT. This gives the protein CASSQAGGRSQYF.

The chain links TRBV9 to TRBJ1-3; D is perhaps TRBD1 (5 bases). There are 17 residues in the CDR3. Trimming cost V 3 bases and J 0 bases, with 16 bases left between them. Germline V gene lookup returns CDR1 SGDLS and CDR2 YYNGEE. Here the CDR3 reads CASSAGTAPLSGNTIYF. In nucleotides, the CDR3 is TGTGCCAGCAGCGCCGGGACTGCCCCCCTCTCTGGAAACACCATATATTTT. The full variable domain, completed using reference TRBV9 and TRBJ1-3, is DSGVTQTPKHLITATGQRVTLRCSPRSGDLSVYWYQQSLDQGLQFLIQYYNGEERAKGNILERFSAQQFPDLHSELNLSSLELGDSALYFCASSAGTAPLSGNTIYFGEGSWLTVV.

This sequence joins TRBV28 and TRBJ1-5, with TRBD1 matching over 8 bases. There are 15 residues in the CDR3. The germline CDR1 and CDR2 sequences are MDHEN and SYDVKM. V shed 4 bases and J 1 base; nucleotides not matched to a gene: 3. CDR3: CASSWTGTSNQPQHF. CDR3 in DNA: TGTGCCAGCAGTTGGACAGGGACAAGCAATCAGCCCCAGCATTTT.

The rearrangement uses TRBV19 and TRBJ1-2; 9 nucleotides line up with TRBD1. Germline V gives CDR1 LNHDA, CDR2 SQIVND (reference sequence). V dropped 5 bases and J dropped 4; count of bases not matched to a gene: 11. The CDR3 extends over 16 amino acids. CDR3 nucleotide sequence: TGTGCCAGTAGTCGTGGACAGGGGTCCCCTTCCTATGGCTACACCTTC. Translated, it gives CASSRGQGSPSYGYTF.

This sequence joins TRBV19 and TRBJ1-2, with TRBD1 matching 7 bases. The CDR3 runs 16 residues. Germline V gene data show CDR1 as LNHDA and CDR2 as SQIVND (reference sequence). The V segment lost 5 bases and the J segment 3 bases; nucleotides outside the gene matches: 12. CDR3 in DNA: TGTGCCAGTAGTCAGACAGGGAACTACGGGGACTATGGCTACACCTTC. Translating gives CASSQTGNYGDYGYTF.